The clone carrying this T cell receptor beta chain was recorded many times. This entry belongs to a study of T cells in Graves' hyperthyroidism and ophthalmopathy. The TCR beta CDR3 regions underwent amplification using RNA transcripts as the source. Using the HTBI primer set, a first-round RT-PCR was run on the TCR CDR3. A single record per CDR3 protein comes from TCRdb applying MiXCR to the multiplex PCR reads. The table lists roughly 740,000 distinct CDR3 sequences, less than 20% of them singletons, with approximately 8.4% in the top ten. CDR3 length equals 13 residues. V was clipped by 1 base and J by 6 bases, with 13 bases between them. Looked up from germline, CDR1 is GTSNPN and CDR2 is SVGIG (reference sequence).

The chain couples TRBV30 to TRBJ2-7; D may be TRBD1 (5 bases). The clonotype was recovered from a man between 18 and 29 years old with Graves' hyperthyroidism. The sequenced material came from blood. In DNA form, the CDR3 reads TGTGCCTGGAGTGGACAGCCATGGGGCGAGCAGTACTTC. This sequence encodes CAWSGQPWGEQYF.